Listed below are T cell receptor beta chains from one sample, sequenced in a study of cytomegalovirus exposure and HLA in healthy donors. Only in-frame clones appear in the TCRdb table, and some are missing; sequencing was by immunoSEQ multiplex PCR. This sample yields about 97,000 clones, of which more than 80% are seen a single time; approximately 4% belongs to the top ten. Sequencing was done on a sample of PBMCs. These receptors were obtained from a man under 40 in good health and CMV-seronegative. CDR3s include the opening cysteine and the closing phenylalanine or tryptophan. The order of the fields is V gene, clone size, J gene, D gene, CDR3 DNA, CDR3 protein. A D gene is named only where the DNA matches it firmly. Some rows have no size entry. The others give once, few or many, or a class for an expanded clone.

TRBV7-9	.	TRBJ1-2	TRBD1	TGTGCCAGCAGTTCGACAGGGGAGGGACGCTTGGATGGCTACACCTTC	CASSSTGEGRLDGYTF
TRBV4-3	once	TRBJ1-5	TRBD1	TGCGCCAGCAGCCGTCGGACAGGGGGGAATCAGCCCCAGCATTTT	CASSRRTGGNQPQHF
TRBV4-1	.	TRBJ1-1	.	TGCGCCAGCGCGGGGCAGGGAGGATTCATCGCTGAAGCTTTCTTT	CASAGQGGFIAEAFF
TRBV2	.	TRBJ1-2	TRBD1	TGTGCCGGCCGGGACAGCGACTATGGCTACACCTTC	CAGRDSDYGYTF
TRBV6-1	.	TRBJ1-5	TRBD1	TGTGCCAGCAGTCGACAGGGGAGAAATCAGCCCCAGCATTTT	CASSRQGRNQPQHF
TRBV7-8	.	TRBJ2-7	TRBD1	TGTGCCAGCAGCATCCTAGAAGGGGGACAGGGGGTTGAGCAGTACTTC	CASSILEGGQGVEQYF
TRBV5-4	.	TRBJ2-3	TRBD2	TGTGCCAGCAACCTAGCGGGAGGCACAGATACGCAGTATTTT	CASNLAGGTDTQYF
TRBV4-1	.	TRBJ2-7	TRBD1	TGCGCCAGCAGCCAAAGAACAGGGGGCAGCTCCTACGAGCAGTACTTC	CASSQRTGGSSYEQYF
TRBV7-2	.	TRBJ1-2	.	TGTGCCAGCAGCTTTTACAAGGGGGGCTACACCTTC	CASSFYKGGYTF
TRBV27	.	TRBJ2-7	.	TGTGCCAGCAGTTTACGGGGCAGGGGACCCTACGAGCAGTACTTC	CASSLRGRGPYEQYF
TRBV6-5	.	TRBJ2-3	TRBD2	TGTGCCAGCAGTTACATTGCGGGAGGGCCCTCAGATACGCAGTATTTT	CASSYIAGGPSDTQYF
TRBV6-5	few	TRBJ2-7	TRBD1	TGTGCCAGCAGTTACTGGGACAGTTTCTCCTACGAGCAGTACTTC	CASSYWDSFSYEQYF
TRBV5-1	few	TRBJ2-5	TRBD2	TGCGCCAGCAGCTTGGTAACTAGCGGTGAAAAGACCCAGTACTTC	CASSLVTSGEKTQYF
TRBV4-1	.	TRBJ1-3	TRBD1	TGCGCCAGCAGCCAGGGTAGACAGGGGACAATCTCTGGAAACACCATATATTTT	CASSQGRQGTISGNTIYF
TRBV4-1	once	TRBJ2-7	TRBD2	TGCGCCAGCAGCCAAGATGACGCTAGCGGGGACTCCTACGAGCAGTACTTC	CASSQDDASGDSYEQYF
TRBV9	.	TRBJ2-7	.	TGTGCCAGCAGCGTAGCTACCGGAGCCTACGAGCAGTACTTC	CASSVATGAYEQYF
TRBV2	.	TRBJ2-5	TRBD2	TGTGCCAGCAGACGGACTAGCGTCCAAGAGACCCAGTACTTC	CASRRTSVQETQYF
TRBV28	.	TRBJ1-5	TRBD1	TGTGCCAGCAGTTTATGGACAGGGTCCCAGCATTTT	CASSLWTGSQHF
TRBV7-9	.	TRBJ2-7	TRBD1	TGTGCCAGCAGCTTGACAGGGGCCGGAATAAAATACGAGCAGTACTTC	CASSLTGAGIKYEQYF
TRBV4-2	once	TRBJ2-3	TRBD1	TGTGCCAGCAGCCCCCGGGCAGGGGGACGTACAGATACGCAGTATTTT	CASSPRAGGRTDTQYF
TRBV2	.	TRBJ1-2	.	TGTGCCAGCAGCGTCGCGGGGGCCGCCTATGGCTACACCTTC	CASSVAGAAYGYTF
TRBV29-1	.	TRBJ1-1	.	TGCAGCGTTGCCGACACGGGGGAGGGGATTGAAGCTTTCTTT	CSVADTGEGIEAFF
TRBV5-4	.	TRBJ2-7	.	TGTGCCAGCAGCCTACCGGGGACCTACGAGCAGTACTTC	CASSLPGTYEQYF
TRBV4-1	once	TRBJ2-7	TRBD2	TGCGCCAGCAGCCAAGATCCCCCCGGAGTTCTAGCGGGAGGGCCGGGCGAGCAGTACTTC	CASSQDPPGVLAGGPGEQYF
TRBV10-3	.	TRBJ2-7	.	TGTGCCATCAGTGAAGGGGCCAGGTACGAGCAGTACTTC	CAISEGARYEQYF
TRBV7-8	.	TRBJ1-2	TRBD1	TGTGCCAGCAGCGTCCGGGACAGGGCCTATGGCTACACCTTC	CASSVRDRAYGYTF
TRBV6-1	once	TRBJ2-5	.	TGTGCCAGCAGTGGTCAGGGAGGGGGGACCCAGTACTTC	CASSGQGGGTQYF